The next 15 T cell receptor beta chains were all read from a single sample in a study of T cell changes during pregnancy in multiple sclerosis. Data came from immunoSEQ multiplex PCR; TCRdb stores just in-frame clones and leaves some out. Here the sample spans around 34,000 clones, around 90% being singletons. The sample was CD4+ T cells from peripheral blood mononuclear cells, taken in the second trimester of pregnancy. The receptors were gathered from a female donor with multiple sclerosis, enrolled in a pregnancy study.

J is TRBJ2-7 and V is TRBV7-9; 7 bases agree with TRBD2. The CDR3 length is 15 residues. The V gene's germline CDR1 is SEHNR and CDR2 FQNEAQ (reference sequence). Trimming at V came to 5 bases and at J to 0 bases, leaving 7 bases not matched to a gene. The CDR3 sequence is CASSRGAGNSYEQYF. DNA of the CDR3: TGTGCCAGCAGCCGGGGAGCGGGAAACTCCTACGAGCAGTACTTC.

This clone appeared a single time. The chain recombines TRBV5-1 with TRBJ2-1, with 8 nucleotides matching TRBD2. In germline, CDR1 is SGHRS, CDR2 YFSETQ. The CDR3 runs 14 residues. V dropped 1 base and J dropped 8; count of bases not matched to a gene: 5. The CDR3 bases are TGCGCCAGCAGCTTGACTAGCGGCCTTGATGAGCAGTTCTTC. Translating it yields CASSLTSGLDEQFF.

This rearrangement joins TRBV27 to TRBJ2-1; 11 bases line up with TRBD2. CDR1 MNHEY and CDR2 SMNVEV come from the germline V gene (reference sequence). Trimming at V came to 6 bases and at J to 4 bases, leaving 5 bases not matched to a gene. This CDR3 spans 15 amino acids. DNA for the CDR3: TGTGCCAGCAGGACTAGCGGGAAGCCTTACAATGAGCAGTTCTTC. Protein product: CASRTSGKPYNEQFF.

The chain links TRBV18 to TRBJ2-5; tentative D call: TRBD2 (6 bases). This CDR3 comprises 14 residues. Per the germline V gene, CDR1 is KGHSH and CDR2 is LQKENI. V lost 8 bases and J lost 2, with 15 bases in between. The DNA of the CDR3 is TGTGCCAGCCGCGTACGGGAGAGACAAGAGACCCAGTACTTC. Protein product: CASRVRERQETQYF.

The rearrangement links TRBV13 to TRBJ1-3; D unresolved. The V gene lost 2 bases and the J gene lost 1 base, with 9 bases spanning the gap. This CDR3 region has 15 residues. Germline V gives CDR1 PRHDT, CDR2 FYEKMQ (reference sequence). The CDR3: CASSLIPESGNTIYF. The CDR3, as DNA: TGTGCCAGCAGCTTAATCCCCGAGTCTGGAAACACCATATATTTT.

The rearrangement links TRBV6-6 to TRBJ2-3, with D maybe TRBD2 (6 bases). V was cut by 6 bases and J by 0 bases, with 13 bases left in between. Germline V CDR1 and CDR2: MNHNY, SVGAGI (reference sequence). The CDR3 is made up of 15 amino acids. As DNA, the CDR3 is TGTGCCAGCAGGGGGGGAACTTCTAGCACAGATACGCAGTATTTT. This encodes CASRGGTSSTDTQYF.

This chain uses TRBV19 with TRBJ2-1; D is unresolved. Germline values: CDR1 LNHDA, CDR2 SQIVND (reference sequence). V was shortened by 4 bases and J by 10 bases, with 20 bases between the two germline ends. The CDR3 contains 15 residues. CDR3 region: CASSTQALRFQEQFF. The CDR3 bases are TGTGCCAGTAGTACTCAGGCTCTCCGGTTTCAAGAGCAGTTCTTC.

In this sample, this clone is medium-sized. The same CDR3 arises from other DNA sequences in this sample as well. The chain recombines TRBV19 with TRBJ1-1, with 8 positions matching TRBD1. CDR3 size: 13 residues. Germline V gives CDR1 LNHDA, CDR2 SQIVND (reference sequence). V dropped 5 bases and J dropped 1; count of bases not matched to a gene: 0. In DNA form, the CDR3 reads TGTGCCAGTAGTGACAGGGGGAACACTGAAGCTTTCTTT. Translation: CASSDRGNTEAFF.

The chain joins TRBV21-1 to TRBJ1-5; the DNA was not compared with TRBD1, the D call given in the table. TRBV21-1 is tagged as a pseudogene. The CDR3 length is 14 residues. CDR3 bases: TGTGCCAGCAGTCCGACAGACCGAGATCAGCCCCAGCATTTT. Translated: CASSPTDRDQPQHF.

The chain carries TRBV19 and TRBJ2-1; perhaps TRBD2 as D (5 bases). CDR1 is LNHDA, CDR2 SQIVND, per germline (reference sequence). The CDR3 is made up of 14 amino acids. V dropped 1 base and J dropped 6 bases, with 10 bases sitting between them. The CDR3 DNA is TGTGCCAGTAGTATAGGTAGGGAGACCAATGAGCAGTTCTTC. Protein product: CASSIGRETNEQFF.

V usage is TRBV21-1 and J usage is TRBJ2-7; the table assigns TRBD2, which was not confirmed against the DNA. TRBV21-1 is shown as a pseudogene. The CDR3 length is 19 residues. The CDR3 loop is CASSEAKRDCPLKSYEQYF. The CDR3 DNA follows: TGTGCCAGCAGCGAGGCTAAGCGGGATTGTCCCCTTAAATCCTACGAGCAGTACTTC.

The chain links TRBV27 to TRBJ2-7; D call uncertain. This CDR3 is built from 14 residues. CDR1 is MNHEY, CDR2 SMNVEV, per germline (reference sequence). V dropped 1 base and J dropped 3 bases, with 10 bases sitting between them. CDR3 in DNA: TGTGCCAGCAGTTTATATCCAGGCATCTACGAGCAGTACTTC. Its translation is CASSLYPGIYEQYF.

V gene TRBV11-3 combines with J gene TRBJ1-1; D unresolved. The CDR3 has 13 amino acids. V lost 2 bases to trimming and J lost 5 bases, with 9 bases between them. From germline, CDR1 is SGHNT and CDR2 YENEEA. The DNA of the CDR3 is TGTGCCAGCAGCTTATTGAGATCTACTGAAGCTTTCTTT. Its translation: CASSLLRSTEAFF.

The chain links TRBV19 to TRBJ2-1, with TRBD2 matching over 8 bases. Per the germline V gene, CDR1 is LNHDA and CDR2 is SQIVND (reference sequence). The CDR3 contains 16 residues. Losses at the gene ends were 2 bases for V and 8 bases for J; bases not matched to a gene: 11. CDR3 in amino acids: CASSIMRTSLVDEQFF. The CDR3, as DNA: TGTGCCAGTAGTATAATGAGGACTAGCTTAGTCGATGAGCAGTTCTTC.

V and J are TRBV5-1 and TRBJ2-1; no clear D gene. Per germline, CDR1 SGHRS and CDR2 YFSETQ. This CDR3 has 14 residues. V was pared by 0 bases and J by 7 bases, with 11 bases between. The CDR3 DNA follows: TGCGCCAGCAGCTTGGGGCTCCCGGAGAATGAGCAGTTCTTC. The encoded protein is CASSLGLPENEQFF.